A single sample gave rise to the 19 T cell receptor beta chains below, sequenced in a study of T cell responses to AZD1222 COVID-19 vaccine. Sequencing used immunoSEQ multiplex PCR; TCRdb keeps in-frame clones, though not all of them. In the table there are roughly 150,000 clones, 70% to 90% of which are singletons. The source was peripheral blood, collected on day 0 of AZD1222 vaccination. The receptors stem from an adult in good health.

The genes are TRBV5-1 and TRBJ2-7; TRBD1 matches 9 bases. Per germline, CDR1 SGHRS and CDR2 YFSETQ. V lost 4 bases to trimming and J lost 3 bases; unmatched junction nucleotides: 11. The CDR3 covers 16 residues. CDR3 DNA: TGCGCCAGCAGCAGCAGCGCCGGGACAGGGCTCTACGAGCAGTACTTC. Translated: CASSSSAGTGLYEQYF.

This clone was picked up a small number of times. The CDR3 nucleotides are TGCGCCAGCAGCCTCCAGGACAGGGAGGGGACTGAAGCTTTCTTT. Amino acids: CASSLQDREGTEAFF. V and J are TRBV4-1 and TRBJ1-1, with TRBD1 matching over 8 bases. This CDR3 spans 15 amino acids. In germline, CDR1 is MGHRA, CDR2 YSYEKL. After removal of 4 bases from V and 5 bases from J, the junction contained 9 bases not matched to a gene.

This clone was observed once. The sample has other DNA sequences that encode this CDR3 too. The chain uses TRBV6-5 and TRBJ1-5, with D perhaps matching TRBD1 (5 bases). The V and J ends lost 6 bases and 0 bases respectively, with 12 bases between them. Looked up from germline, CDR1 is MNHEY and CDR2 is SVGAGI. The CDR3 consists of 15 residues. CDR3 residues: CASSSRQGSNQPQHF. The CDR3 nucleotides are TGTGCCAGCAGCTCAAGGCAGGGTAGCAATCAGCCCCAGCATTTT.

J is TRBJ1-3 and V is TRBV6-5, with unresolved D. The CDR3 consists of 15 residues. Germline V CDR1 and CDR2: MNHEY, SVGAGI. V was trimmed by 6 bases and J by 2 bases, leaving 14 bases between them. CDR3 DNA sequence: TGTGCCAGCAGAACCACCGGGAGGACTGGAAACACCATATATTTT. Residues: CASRTTGRTGNTIYF.

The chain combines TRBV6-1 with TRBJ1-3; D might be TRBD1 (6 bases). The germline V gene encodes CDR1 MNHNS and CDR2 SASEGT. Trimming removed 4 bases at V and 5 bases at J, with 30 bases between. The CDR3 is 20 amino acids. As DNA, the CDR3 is TGTGCCAGCAGTGTTATTTCCGGACGGGACAACTTCCCTCGTAGAAACACCATATATTTT. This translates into CASSVISGRDNFPRRNTIYF.

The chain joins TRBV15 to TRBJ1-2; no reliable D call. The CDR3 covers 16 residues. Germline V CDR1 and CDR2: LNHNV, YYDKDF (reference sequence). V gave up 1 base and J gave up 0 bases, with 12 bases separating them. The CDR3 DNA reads TGTGCCACCAGCAGAGCAAGTCAGCTAACTAACTATGGCTACACCTTC. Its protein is CATSRASQLTNYGYTF.

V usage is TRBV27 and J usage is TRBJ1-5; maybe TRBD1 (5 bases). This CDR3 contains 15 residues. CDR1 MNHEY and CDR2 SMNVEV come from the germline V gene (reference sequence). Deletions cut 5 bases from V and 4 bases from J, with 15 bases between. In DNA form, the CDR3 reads TGTGCCAGCAGTGAAACCGGGACGGGAAATCAGCCCCAGCATTTT. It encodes CASSETGTGNQPQHF.

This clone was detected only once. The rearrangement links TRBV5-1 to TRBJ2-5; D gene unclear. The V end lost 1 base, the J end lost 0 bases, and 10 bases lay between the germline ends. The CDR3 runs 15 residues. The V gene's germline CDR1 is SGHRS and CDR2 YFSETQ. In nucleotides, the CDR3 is TGCGCCAGCAGCTTGAAGGGCCTGTACCAAGAGACCCAGTACTTC. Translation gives CASSLKGLYQETQYF.

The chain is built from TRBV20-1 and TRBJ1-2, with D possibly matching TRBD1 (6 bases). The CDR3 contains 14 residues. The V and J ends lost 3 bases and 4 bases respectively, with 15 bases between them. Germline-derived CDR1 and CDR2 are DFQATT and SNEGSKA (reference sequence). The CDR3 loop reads CSASRPGEFYGYTF. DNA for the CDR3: TGCAGTGCTAGTCGGCCAGGGGAGTTCTATGGCTACACCTTC.

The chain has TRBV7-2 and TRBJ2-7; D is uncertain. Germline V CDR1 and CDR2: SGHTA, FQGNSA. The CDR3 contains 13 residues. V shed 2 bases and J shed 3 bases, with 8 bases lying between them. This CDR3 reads CASSLTIGYEQYF. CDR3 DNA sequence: TGTGCCAGCAGCTTAACAATCGGCTACGAGCAGTACTTC.

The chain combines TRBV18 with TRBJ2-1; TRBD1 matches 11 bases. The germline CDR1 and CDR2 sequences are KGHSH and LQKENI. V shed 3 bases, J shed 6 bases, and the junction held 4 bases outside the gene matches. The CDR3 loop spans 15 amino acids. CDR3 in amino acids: CASSPDRGQGNEQFF. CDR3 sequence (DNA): TGTGCCAGCTCACCGGACAGGGGGCAGGGCAATGAGCAGTTCTTC.

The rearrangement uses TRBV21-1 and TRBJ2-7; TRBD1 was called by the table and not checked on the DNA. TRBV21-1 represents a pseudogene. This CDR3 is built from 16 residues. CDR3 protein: CASSNESLQGSHEQYF. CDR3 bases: TGTGCCAGCAGCAACGAAAGCCTCCAGGGAAGCCACGAGCAGTACTTC.

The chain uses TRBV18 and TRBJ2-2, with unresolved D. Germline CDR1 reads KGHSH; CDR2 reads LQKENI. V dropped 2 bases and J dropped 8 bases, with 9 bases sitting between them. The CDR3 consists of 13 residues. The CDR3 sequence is CASSPGRIGELFF. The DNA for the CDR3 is TGTGCCAGCTCACCAGGGCGCATTGGGGAGCTGTTTTTT.

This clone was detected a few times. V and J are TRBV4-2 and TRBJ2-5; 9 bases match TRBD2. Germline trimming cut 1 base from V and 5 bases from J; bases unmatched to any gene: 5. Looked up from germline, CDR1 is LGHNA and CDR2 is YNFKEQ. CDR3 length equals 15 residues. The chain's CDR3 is CASSQGAGGSETQYF. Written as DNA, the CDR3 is TGTGCCAGCAGCCAAGGGGCGGGGGGGTCGGAGACCCAGTACTTC.

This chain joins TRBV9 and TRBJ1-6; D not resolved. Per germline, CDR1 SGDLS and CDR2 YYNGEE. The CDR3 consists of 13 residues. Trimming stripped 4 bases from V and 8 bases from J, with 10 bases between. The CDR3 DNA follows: TGTGCCAGCAGCTTCGGGATTGATTCACCCCTCCACTTT. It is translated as CASSFGIDSPLHF.

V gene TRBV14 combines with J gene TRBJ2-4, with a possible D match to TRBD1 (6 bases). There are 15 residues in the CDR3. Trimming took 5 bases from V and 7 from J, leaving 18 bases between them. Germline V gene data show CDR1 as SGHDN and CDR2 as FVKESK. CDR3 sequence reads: CASSAQGGVMNIQYF. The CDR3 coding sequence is TGTGCCAGCAGCGCACAGGGCGGTGTGATGAACATTCAGTACTTC.

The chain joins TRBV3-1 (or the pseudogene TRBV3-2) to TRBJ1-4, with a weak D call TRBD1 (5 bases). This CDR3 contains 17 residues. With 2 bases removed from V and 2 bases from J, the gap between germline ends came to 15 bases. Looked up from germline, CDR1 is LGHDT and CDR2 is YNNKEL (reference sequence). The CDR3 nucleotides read TGTGCCAGCAGCCAATTGGGGGGAAAAGGGACTAATGAAAAACTGTTTTTT. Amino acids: CASSQLGGKGTNEKLFF.

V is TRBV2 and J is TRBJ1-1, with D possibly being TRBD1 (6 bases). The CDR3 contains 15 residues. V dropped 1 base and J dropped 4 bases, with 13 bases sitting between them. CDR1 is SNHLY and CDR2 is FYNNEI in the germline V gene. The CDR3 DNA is TGTGCCAGCAGTGAAGGGGGCAGGGGTGGCACTGAAGCTTTCTTT. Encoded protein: CASSEGGRGGTEAFF.

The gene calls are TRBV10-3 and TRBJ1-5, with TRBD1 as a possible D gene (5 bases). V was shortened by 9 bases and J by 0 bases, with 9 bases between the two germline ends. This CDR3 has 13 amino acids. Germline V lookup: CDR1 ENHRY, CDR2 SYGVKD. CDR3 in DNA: TGTGCCATTGGGACGGATAGCAATCAGCCCCAGCATTTT. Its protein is CAIGTDSNQPQHF.